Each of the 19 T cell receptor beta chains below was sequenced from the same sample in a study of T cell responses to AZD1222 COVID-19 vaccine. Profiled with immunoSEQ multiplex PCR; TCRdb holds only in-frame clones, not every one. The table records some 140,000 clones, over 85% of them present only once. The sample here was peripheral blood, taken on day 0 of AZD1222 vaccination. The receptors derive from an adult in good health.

CDR3 amino acids: CASSSKTGSVSPLHF. The DNA for the CDR3 is TGTGCCAGCAGCTCCAAGACAGGGTCGGTTTCACCCCTCCACTTT. This chain links TRBV5-4 with TRBJ1-6; 7 bases line up with TRBD1. Looked up from germline, CDR1 is SGHNT and CDR2 is YYREEE (reference sequence). The CDR3 runs 15 residues. V shed 3 bases and J 9 bases; nucleotides not matched to a gene: 9. Full variable domain (outside the CDR3, taken from reference TRBV5-4 and TRBJ1-6): ETGVTQSPTHLIKTRGQQVTLRCSSQSGHNTVSWYQQALGQGPQFIFQYYREEENGRGNFPPRFSGLQFPNYSSELNVNALELDDSALYLCASSSKTGSVSPLHFGNGTRLTVT.

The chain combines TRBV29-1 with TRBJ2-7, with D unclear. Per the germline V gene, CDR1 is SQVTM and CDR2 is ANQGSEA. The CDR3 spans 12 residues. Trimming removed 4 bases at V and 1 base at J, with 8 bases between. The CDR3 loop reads CSVVVSSYEQYF. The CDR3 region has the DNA TGCAGCGTTGTAGTCAGTTCCTACGAGCAGTACTTC.

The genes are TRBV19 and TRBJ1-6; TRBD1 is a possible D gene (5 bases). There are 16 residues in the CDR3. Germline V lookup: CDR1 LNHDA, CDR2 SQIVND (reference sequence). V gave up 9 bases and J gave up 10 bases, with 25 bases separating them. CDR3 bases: TGTGCCAGCACTCAAGACAGTAGGCCGCGCGCCTCACCCCTCCACTTT. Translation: CASTQDSRPRASPLHF. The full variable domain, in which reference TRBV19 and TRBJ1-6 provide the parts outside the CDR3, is DGGITQSPKYLFRKEGQNVTLSCEQNLNHDAMYWYRQDPGQGLRLIYYSQIVNDFQKGDIAEGYSVSREKKESFPLTVTSAQKNPTAFYLCASTQDSRPRASPLHFGNGTRLTVT.

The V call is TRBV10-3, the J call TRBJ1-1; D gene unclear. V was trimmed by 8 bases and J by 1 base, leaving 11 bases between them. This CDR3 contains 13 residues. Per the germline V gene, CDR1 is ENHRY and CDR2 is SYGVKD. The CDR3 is CAIYGGKNTEAFF. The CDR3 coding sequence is TGTGCCATCTACGGCGGTAAGAACACTGAAGCTTTCTTT.

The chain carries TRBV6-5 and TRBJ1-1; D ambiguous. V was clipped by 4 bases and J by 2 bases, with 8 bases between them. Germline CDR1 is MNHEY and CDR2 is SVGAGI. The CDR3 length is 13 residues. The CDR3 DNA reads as TGTGCCAGCAGTTTGACCAGAAACACTGAAGCTTTCTTT. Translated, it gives CASSLTRNTEAFF.

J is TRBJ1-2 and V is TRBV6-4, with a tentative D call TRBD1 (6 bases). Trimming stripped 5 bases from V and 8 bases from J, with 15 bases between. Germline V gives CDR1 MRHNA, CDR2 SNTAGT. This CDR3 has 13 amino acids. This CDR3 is CASSLTGFDGYTF. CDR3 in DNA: TGTGCCAGCAGTTTAACAGGGTTTGACGGCTACACCTTC.

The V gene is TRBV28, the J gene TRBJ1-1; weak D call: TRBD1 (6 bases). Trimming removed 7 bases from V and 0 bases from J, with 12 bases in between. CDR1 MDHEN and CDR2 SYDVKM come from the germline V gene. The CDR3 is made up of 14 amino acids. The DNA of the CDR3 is TGTGCCAGCACCCGGGACACTTTGAACACTGAAGCTTTCTTT. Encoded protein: CASTRDTLNTEAFF. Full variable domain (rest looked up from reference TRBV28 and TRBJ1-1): DVKVTQSSRYLVKRTGEKVFLECVQDMDHENMFWYRQDPGLGLRLIYFSYDVKMKEKGDIPEGYSVSREKKERFSLILESASTNQTSMYLCASTRDTLNTEAFFGQGTRLTVV.

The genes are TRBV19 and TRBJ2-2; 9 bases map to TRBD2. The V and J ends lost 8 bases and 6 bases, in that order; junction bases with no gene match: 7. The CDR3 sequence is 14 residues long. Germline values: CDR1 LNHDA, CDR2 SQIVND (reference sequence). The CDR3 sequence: CASGAGGASGELFF. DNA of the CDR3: TGTGCCAGTGGAGCGGGGGGCGCATCCGGGGAGCTGTTTTTT. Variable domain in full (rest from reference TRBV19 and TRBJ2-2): DGGITQSPKYLFRKEGQNVTLSCEQNLNHDAMYWYRQDPGQGLRLIYYSQIVNDFQKGDIAEGYSVSREKKESFPLTVTSAQKNPTAFYLCASGAGGASGELFFGEGSRLTVL.

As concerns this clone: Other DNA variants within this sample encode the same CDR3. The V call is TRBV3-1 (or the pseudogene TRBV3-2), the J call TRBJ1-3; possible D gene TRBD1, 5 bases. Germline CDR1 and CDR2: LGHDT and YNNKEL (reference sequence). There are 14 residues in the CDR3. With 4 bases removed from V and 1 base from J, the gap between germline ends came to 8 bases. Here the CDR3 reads CASSLQGSGNTIYF. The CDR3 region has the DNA TGTGCCAGCAGCCTGCAGGGATCTGGAAACACCATATATTTT.

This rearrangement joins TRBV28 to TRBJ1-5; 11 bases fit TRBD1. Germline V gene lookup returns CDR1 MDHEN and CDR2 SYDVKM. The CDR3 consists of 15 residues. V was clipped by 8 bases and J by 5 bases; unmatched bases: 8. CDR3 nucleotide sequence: TGTGCCAGCGGACTTGGGACAGGGGGTGATCAGCCCCAGCATTTT. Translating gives CASGLGTGGDQPQHF.

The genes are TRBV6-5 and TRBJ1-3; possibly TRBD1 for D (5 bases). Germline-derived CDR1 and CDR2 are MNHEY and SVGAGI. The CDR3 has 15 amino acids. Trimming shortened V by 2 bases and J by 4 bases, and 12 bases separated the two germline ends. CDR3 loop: CASSYGRVKGNTIYF. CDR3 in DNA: TGTGCCAGCAGTTACGGCAGGGTGAAAGGAAACACCATATATTTT.

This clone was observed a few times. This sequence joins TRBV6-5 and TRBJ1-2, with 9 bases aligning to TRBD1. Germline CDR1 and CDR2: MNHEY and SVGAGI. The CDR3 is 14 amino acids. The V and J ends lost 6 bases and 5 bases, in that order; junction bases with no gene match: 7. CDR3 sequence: CASSPTDRGYGYTF. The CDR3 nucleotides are TGTGCCAGCAGCCCCACGGACAGGGGATATGGCTACACCTTC.

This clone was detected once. The CDR3 protein is CASSVSPGGVDEQFF. In nucleotides, the CDR3 is TGTGCCAGCAGCGTATCACCCGGGGGGGTAGATGAGCAGTTCTTC. The gene calls are TRBV9 and TRBJ2-1, with 8 bases fitting TRBD2. Trimming removed 1 base from V and 8 bases from J; junction bases left unmatched: 8. The CDR3 extends over 15 amino acids. The germline V gene has CDR1 SGDLS and CDR2 YYNGEE.

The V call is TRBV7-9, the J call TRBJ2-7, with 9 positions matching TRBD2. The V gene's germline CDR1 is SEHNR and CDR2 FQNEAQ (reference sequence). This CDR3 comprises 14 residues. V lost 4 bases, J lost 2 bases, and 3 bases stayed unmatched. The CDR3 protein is CASSSSGIPYEQYF. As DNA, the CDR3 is TGTGCCAGCAGCTCTAGCGGGATCCCCTACGAGCAGTACTTC.

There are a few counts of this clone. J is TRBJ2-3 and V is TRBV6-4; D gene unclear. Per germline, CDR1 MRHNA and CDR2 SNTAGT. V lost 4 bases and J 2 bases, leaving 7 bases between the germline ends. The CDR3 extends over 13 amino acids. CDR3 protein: CASSGGYTDTQYF. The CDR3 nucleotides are TGTGCCAGCAGTGGTGGCTACACAGATACGCAGTATTTT.

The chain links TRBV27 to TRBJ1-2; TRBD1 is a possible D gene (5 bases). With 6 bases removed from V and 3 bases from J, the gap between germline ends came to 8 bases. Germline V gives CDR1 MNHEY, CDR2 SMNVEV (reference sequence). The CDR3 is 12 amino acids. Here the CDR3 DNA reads TGTGCCAGCAGGAGAGGGGACTATGGCTACACCTTC. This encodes CASRRGDYGYTF.

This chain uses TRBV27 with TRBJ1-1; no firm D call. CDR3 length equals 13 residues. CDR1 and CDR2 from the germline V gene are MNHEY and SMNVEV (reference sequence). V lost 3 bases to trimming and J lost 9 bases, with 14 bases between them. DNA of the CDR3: TGTGCCAGCAGTTTTAAGGGAAGGCTACAAGCTTTCTTT. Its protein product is CASSFKGRLQAFF.

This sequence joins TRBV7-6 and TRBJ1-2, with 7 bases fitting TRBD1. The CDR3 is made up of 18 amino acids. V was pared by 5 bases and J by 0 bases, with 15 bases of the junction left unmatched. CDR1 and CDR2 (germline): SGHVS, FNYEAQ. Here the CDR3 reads CASSPAGAGGTTNYGYTF. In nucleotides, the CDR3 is TGTGCCAGCAGCCCCGCCGGGGCAGGGGGGACTACTAACTATGGCTACACCTTC.

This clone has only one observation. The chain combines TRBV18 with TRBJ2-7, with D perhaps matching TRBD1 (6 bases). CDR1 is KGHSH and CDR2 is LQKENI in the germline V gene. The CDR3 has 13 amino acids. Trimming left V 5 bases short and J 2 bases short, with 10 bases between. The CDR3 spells CASSTTGTYEQYF. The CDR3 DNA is TGTGCCAGCTCAACAACAGGGACCTACGAGCAGTACTTC.